These T cell receptor beta chains were read from a single sample in a study of cytomegalovirus exposure and HLA in healthy donors. Using immunoSEQ multiplex PCR, the repertoire was profiled, and TCRdb retains in-frame clones only, with some absent. The sample has some 100,000 clones, nearly 70% seen once. Sample: PBMCs. Receptors were obtained from a woman between 45 and 65 years old in good health and CMV-seropositive. Both conserved end residues are part of each CDR3. The D gene is left open where the match is weak.

TRBV19	-	TRBJ2-3	TGTGCCACCACTAGCACCCCCGACCTCCATACGCAGTATTTT	CATTSTPDLHTQYF
TRBV28	-	TRBJ2-7	TGTGCCAGCAGTCTGACAGGCGGCGAGCAGTACTTC	CASSLTGGEQYF
TRBV7-9	TRBD1	TRBJ1-2	TGTGCCAGCAGCGCGCGACAGGGTTTTGGTGGCTACACCTTC	CASSARQGFGGYTF
TRBV10-3	-	TRBJ2-7	TGTGCCATCAGTGATCAGGCGCTCTACGAGCAGTACTTC	CAISDQALYEQYF
TRBV5-1	-	TRBJ2-1	TGCGCCAGCAGCTCCCGGATGGCTCCCCAGAGGAATGAGCAGTTCTTC	CASSSRMAPQRNEQFF
TRBV7-6	-	TRBJ2-2	TGTGCCAGCAGTCCTACGGGGGTTGGCGGGGAGCTGTTTTTT	CASSPTGVGGELFF
TRBV10-1	-	TRBJ2-2	TGCGCCAGCAGTGATTTGAGGGGGGAGCTGTTTTTT	CASSDLRGELFF
TRBV6-5	TRBD1	TRBJ1-1	TGTGCCAGCGAAAGGACAGGCCTGAAGAACACTGAAGCTTTCTTT	CASERTGLKNTEAFF
TRBV28	TRBD2	TRBJ2-5	TGTGCCAGCGGGAGGGGCCTAGAGACCCAGTACTTC	CASGRGLETQYF
TRBV29-1	TRBD1	TRBJ1-2	TGCAGCGTGAAGGGGACAGGGGATGGCTACACCTTC	CSVKGTGDGYTF
TRBV9	TRBD2	TRBJ2-1	TGTGCCAGCAGCGATCTCCGCGCGGGGGGATACAATGAGCAGTTCTTC	CASSDLRAGGYNEQFF
TRBV29-1	-	TRBJ2-3	TGCAGCGTTCCCGGGGGAGGGGGGCGCACAGATACGCAGTATTTT	CSVPGGGGRTDTQYF
TRBV5-6	TRBD1	TRBJ2-7	TGTGCCAGCAGCGGCGGGACAGGGAAGTACTTC	CASSGGTGKYF
TRBV6-5	TRBD1	TRBJ1-3	TGTGCCAGCAGGACGGGACAGATCTCTGGAAACACCATATATTTT	CASRTGQISGNTIYF